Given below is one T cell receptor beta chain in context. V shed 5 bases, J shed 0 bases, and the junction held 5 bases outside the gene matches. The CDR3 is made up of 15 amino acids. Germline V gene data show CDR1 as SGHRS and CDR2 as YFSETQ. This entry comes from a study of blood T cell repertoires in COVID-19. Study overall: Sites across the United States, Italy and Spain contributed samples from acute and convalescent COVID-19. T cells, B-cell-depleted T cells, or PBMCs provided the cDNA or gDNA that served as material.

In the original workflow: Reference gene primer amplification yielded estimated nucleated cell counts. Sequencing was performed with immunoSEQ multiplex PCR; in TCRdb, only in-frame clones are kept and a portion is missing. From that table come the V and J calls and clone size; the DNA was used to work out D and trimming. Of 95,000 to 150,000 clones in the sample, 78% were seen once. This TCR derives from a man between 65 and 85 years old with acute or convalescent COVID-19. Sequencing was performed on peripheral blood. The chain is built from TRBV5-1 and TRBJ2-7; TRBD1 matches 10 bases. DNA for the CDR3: TGCGCCAGCAGGGATGGACAGGGGGACTCCTACGAGCAGTACTTC. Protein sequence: CASRDGQGDSYEQYF.